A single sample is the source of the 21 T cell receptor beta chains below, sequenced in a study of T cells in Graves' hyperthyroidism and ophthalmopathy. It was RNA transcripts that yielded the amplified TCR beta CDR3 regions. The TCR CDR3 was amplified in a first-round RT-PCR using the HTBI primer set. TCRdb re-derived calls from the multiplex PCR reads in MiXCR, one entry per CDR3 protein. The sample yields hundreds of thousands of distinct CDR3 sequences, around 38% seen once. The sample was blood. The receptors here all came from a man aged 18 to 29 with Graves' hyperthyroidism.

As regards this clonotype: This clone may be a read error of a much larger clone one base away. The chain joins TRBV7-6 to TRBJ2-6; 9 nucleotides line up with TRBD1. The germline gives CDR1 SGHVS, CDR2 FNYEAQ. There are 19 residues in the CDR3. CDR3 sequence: CVSSETPGQGYSGANVLTF. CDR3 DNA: TGTGTCAGCAGCGAAACACCGGGACAGGGCTACTCTGGGGCCAACGTCCTGACTTTC.

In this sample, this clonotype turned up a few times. The CDR3 loop is CASRPGEGTGELFF. CDR3 in DNA: TGCGCCAGCCGACCGGGCGAGGGTACCGGGGAGCTGTTTTTT. The V and J genes are TRBV5-1 and TRBJ2-2; D might be TRBD2 (5 bases). Trimming removed 7 bases at V and 5 bases at J, with 15 bases between. Germline V gene lookup returns CDR1 SGHRS and CDR2 YFSETQ. There are 14 residues in the CDR3.

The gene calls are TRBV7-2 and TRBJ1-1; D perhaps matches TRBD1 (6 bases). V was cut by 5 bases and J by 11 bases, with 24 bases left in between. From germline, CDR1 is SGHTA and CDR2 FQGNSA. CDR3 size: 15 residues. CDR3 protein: CASSATGQGLGVAFF. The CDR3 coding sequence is TGTGCCAGCAGCGCCACCGGGCAGGGGCTGGGAGTGGCTTTCTTT.

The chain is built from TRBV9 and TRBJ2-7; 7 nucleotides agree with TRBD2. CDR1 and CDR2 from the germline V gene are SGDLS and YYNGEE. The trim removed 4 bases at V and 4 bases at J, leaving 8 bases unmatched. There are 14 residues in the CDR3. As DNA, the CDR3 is TGTGCCAGCAGCTCCAGGGACTACCAGTACGAGCAGTACTTC. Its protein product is CASSSRDYQYEQYF. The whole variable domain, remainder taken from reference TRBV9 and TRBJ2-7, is DSGVTQTPKHLITATGQRVTLRCSPRSGDLSVYWYQQSLDQGLQFLIQYYNGEERAKGNILERFSAQQFPDLHSELNLSSLELGDSALYFCASSSRDYQYEQYFGPGTRLTVT.

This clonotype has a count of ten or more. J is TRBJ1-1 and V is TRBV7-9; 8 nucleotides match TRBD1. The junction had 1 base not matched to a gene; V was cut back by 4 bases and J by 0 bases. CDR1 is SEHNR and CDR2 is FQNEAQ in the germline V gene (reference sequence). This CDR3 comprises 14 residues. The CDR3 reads CASSSTGVNTEAFF. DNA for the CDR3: TGTGCCAGCAGCTCGACAGGGGTGAACACTGAAGCTTTCTTT.

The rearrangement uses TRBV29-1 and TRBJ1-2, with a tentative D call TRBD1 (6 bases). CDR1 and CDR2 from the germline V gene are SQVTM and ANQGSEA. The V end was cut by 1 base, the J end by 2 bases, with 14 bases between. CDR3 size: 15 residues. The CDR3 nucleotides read TGCAGCGTTGAAGGGGGGGCGGGGGCGAACTATGGCTACACCTTC. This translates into CSVEGGAGANYGYTF.

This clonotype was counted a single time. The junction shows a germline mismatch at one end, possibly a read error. CDR3 nucleotides: TGTGCCAGCAGTTCCACAGGGTTC. This codes for CASSSTGF. This chain links TRBV12-3 or TRBV12-4 with TRBJ2-7; D may be TRBD1 (6 bases). This CDR3 has 8 residues.

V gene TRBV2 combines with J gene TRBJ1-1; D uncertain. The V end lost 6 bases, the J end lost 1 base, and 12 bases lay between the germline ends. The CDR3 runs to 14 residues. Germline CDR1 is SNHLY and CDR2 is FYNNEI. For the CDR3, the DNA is TGTGCCAGCAGCGACACCGGGAGGAACACTGAAGCTTTCTTT. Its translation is CASSDTGRNTEAFF.

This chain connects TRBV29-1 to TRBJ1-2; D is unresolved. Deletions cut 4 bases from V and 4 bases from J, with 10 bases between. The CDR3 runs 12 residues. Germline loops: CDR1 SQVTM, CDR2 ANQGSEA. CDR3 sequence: CSVADRRYGYTF. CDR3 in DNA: TGCAGCGTTGCCGACCGCCGCTATGGCTACACCTTC.

CDR3 in DNA: TGTGCCAGCGAACCGGGACAGGGTAACTATGGCTACACCTTC. Its translation: CASEPGQGNYGYTF. The chain links TRBV3-1 to TRBJ1-2, with 9 bases fitting TRBD1. Per the germline V gene, CDR1 is LGHDT and CDR2 is YNNKEL (reference sequence). The CDR3 extends over 14 amino acids. J gave up 1 base and V 8 bases, and 5 bases lay outside the gene matches.

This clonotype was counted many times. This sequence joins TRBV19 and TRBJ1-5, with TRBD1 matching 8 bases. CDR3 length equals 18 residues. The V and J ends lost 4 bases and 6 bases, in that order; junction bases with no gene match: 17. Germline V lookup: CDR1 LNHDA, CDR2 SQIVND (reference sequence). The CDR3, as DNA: TGTGCCAGTAGTACCCTTACCTTTCGGACAGGGATTGGTCAGCCCCAGCATTTT. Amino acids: CASSTLTFRTGIGQPQHF.

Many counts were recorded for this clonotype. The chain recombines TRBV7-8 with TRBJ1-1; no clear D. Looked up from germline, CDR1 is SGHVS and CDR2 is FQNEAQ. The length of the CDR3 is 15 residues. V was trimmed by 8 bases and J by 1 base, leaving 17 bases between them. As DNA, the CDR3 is TGTGCCAGCGAGAAGGCTTCGTCATCGAACACTGAAGCTTTCTTT. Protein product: CASEKASSSNTEAFF.

For the CDR3, the DNA is TGTGCCAGCCACGGGCAGGGAAACATCAATCAGCCCCAGCATTTT. It specifies CASHGQGNINQPQHF. This chain joins TRBV6-2 or TRBV6-3 and TRBJ1-5; D is perhaps TRBD1 (5 bases). The germline CDR1 and CDR2 sequences are MNHEY and SVGEGT. V lost 8 bases, J lost 3 bases, and 17 bases lay in between. This CDR3 region has 15 residues.

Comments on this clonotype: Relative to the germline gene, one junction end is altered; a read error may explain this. The chain's CDR3 is CASSLEAGDGTGELFF. The DNA of the CDR3 is TGTGCCAGCAGCTTGGAAGCGGGAGATGGCACCGGGGAGCTGTTTTTT. The V and J genes are TRBV5-1 and TRBJ2-2, with 8 nucleotides matching TRBD2. The CDR3 covers 16 residues. Germline assignment: CDR1 SGHRS and CDR2 YFSETQ.

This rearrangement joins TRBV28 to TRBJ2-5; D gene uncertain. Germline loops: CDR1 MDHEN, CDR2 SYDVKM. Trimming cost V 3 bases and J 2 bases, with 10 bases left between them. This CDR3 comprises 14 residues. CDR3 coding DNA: TGTGCCAGCAGTTTTTTAGGCGCTCAAGAGACCCAGTACTTC. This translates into CASSFLGAQETQYF.

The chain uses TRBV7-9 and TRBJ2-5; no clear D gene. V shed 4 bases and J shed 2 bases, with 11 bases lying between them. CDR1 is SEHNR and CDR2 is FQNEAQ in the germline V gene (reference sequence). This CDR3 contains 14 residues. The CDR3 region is CASSSTDGQETQYF. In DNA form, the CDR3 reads TGTGCCAGCAGCTCGACCGACGGACAAGAGACCCAGTACTTC.

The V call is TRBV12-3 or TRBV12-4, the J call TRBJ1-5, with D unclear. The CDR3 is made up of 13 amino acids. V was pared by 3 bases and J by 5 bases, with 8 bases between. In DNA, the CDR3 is TGTGCCAGCAGTTTCGGCAACGATCAGCCCCAGCATTTT. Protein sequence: CASSFGNDQPQHF.

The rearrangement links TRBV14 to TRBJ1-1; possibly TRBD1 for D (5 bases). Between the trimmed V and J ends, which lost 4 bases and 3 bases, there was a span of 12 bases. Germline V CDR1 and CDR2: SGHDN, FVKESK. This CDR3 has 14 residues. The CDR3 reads CASSLPGGHTEAFF. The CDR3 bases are TGTGCCAGCAGCCTTCCTGGGGGTCACACTGAAGCTTTCTTT.

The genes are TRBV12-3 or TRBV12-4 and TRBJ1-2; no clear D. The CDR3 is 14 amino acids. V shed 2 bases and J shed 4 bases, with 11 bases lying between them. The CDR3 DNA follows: TGTGCCAGCAGTTTAAACACAGCCGCCTATGGCTACACCTTC. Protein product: CASSLNTAAYGYTF.

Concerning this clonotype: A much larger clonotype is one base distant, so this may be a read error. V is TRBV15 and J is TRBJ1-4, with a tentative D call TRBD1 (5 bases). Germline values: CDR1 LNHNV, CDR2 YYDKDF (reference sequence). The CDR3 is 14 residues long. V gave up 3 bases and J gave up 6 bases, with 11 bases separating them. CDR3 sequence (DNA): TGTGCCACCAGCAGGGGCAGGGAGGATGAAAAACTGTTTTTT. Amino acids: CATSRGREDEKLFF.

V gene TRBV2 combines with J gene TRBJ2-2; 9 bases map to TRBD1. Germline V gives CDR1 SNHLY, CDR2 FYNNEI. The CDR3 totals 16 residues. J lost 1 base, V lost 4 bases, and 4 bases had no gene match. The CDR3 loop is CASSAPGQGNTGELFF. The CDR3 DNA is TGTGCCAGCAGTGCTCCGGGACAGGGGAACACCGGGGAGCTGTTTTTT. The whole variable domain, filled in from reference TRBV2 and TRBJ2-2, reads EPEVTQTPSHQVTQMGQEVILRCVPISNHLYFYWYRQILGQKVEFLVSFYNNEISEKSEIFDDQFSVERPDGSNFTLKIRSTKLEDSAMYFCASSAPGQGNTGELFFGEGSRLTVL.